A single sample is the source of the 8 T cell receptor beta chains below, sequenced in a study of T cells in Graves' hyperthyroidism and ophthalmopathy. Amplification yielded TCR beta CDR3 regions, with RNA transcripts as the source. The HTBI primer set drove a first-round RT-PCR of the TCR CDR3. A single record per CDR3 protein comes from TCRdb applying MiXCR to the multiplex PCR reads. The table shows 300,000 to 400,000 distinct CDR3 sequences, with around a fifth occurring only once. Material for sequencing was blood. The receptors were gathered from a woman aged 50 to 60 with Graves' hyperthyroidism.

The sample holds many counts of this clonotype. The CDR3 protein is CSARKTTSGRASNYEQYF. The CDR3 coding sequence is TGCAGTGCTAGAAAGACGACTAGCGGGAGGGCCTCTAACTACGAGCAGTACTTC. V gene TRBV20-1 combines with J gene TRBJ2-7, with 14 bases identical to TRBD2. Germline values: CDR1 DFQATT, CDR2 SNEGSKA (reference sequence). V dropped 2 bases and J dropped 3; count of bases not matched to a gene: 12. The CDR3 has 18 amino acids.

This clonotype was seen repeatedly, ten times or more. V usage is TRBV18 and J usage is TRBJ1-5; D unclear. The CDR3 length is 14 residues. Germline V CDR1 and CDR2: KGHSH, LQKENI. V was trimmed by 6 bases and J by 6 bases, leaving 15 bases between them. CDR3 bases: TGTGCCAGCTCCGCAGGAGGGTCGGGTCAGCCCCAGCATTTT. Its translation is CASSAGGSGQPQHF.

The table lists this clonotype with many counts. The V gene is TRBV29-1, the J gene TRBJ2-1; 10 nucleotides match TRBD1. Germline V lookup: CDR1 SQVTM, CDR2 ANQGSEA. Losses at the gene ends were 4 bases for V and 3 bases for J; bases not matched to a gene: 9. This CDR3 comprises 16 residues. The DNA of the CDR3 is TGCAGCGTTGTGGGAAGGGGGGACAGGGGCTACAATGAGCAGTTCTTC. Residues: CSVVGRGDRGYNEQFF.

The V call is TRBV11-2, the J call TRBJ2-3; TRBD1 is a possible D gene (6 bases). Germline assignment: CDR1 SGHAT and CDR2 FQNNGV. Trimming removed 5 bases at V and 1 base at J, with 16 bases between. The CDR3 totals 16 residues. CDR3 coding DNA: TGTGCCAGCAGCGAAGTCAGGGGTAGGGGCACAGATACGCAGTATTTT. Translated: CASSEVRGRGTDTQYF.

This clonotype was found many times. The genes are TRBV20-1 and TRBJ2-1; 9 nucleotides line up with TRBD2. The CDR3 length is 14 residues. Germline V lookup: CDR1 DFQATT, CDR2 SNEGSKA (reference sequence). V lost 3 bases to trimming and J lost 8 bases; unmatched junction nucleotides: 8. Here the CDR3 reads CSASASGVDYEQFF. The CDR3 DNA is TGCAGTGCTAGCGCTAGCGGGGTTGATTATGAGCAGTTCTTC.

This clonotype has at least ten counts. J is TRBJ2-1 and V is TRBV28; a possible D gene is TRBD2 (7 bases). The CDR3 totals 15 residues. Germline V CDR1 and CDR2: MDHEN, SYDVKM. V lost 5 bases and J lost 0, with 11 bases in between. The CDR3: CASSRGGGSYNEQFF. In nucleotides, the CDR3 is TGTGCCAGCAGTAGGGGGGGGGGCTCCTACAATGAGCAGTTCTTC.

This clonotype came up a few times. The rearrangement links TRBV11-2 to TRBJ2-5; 14 nucleotides line up with TRBD2. Germline values: CDR1 SGHAT, CDR2 FQNNGV. The CDR3 spans 15 residues. Trimming removed 5 bases from V and 10 bases from J; junction bases left unmatched: 9. The CDR3 loop reads CASSGTSGGAMIQYF. The CDR3 coding sequence is TGTGCCAGCAGCGGGACTAGCGGGGGCGCGATGATCCAGTACTTC. Supplemented by reference TRBV11-2 and TRBJ2-5, the full variable domain reads EAGVAQSPRYKIIEKRQSVAFWCNPISGHATLYWYQQILGQGPKLLIQFQNNGVVDDSQLPKDRFSAERLKGVDSTLKIQPAKLEDSAVYLCASSGTSGGAMIQYFGPGTRLLVL.

This rearrangement joins TRBV7-3 to TRBJ2-3; possibly TRBD2 for D (6 bases). V was shortened by 6 bases and J by 8 bases, with 24 bases between the two germline ends. Germline V gene lookup returns CDR1 SGHTA and CDR2 FQGTGA. This CDR3 is 16 amino acids long. The CDR3 coding sequence is TGTGCCAGCAGTTTAGGTACTAGCCACAAAAGGGTTACGCAGTATTTT. This gives the protein CASSLGTSHKRVTQYF.